A single sample gave rise to the 4 T cell receptor beta chains below, sequenced in a study of cytomegalovirus exposure and HLA in healthy donors. The PCR was carried out with 60 Vbeta primers and 13 Jbeta primers. The method was immunoSEQ multiplex PCR; TCRdb's version includes in-frame clones alone and lacks a portion of them. Among approximately 220,000 clones listed, around 80% were seen once. What was sequenced was PBMCs. The receptors were gathered from a man in his forties in good health and CMV-seropositive.

The V and J genes are TRBV2 and TRBJ2-4; D possibly corresponds to TRBD1 (5 bases). Germline V gene lookup returns CDR1 SNHLY and CDR2 FYNNEI. Between the trimmed V and J ends, which lost 3 bases and 0 bases, there was a span of 18 bases. This CDR3 has 18 amino acids. The CDR3 here is CASSDWPDRQLAKNIQYF. The CDR3 DNA reads as TGTGCCAGCAGTGATTGGCCCGACAGACAGCTAGCCAAAAACATTCAGTACTTC. The full variable domain, its missing parts supplied by reference TRBV2 and TRBJ2-4, is EPEVTQTPSHQVTQMGQEVILRCVPISNHLYFYWYRQILGQKVEFLVSFYNNEISEKSEIFDDQFSVERPDGSNFTLKIRSTKLEDSAMYFCASSDWPDRQLAKNIQYFGAGTRLSVL.

The chain joins TRBV6-1 to TRBJ2-4; 7 nucleotides line up with TRBD1. CDR1 MNHNS and CDR2 SASEGT come from the germline V gene. CDR3 length equals 17 residues. V shed 3 bases, J shed 0 bases, and the junction held 8 bases outside the gene matches. The CDR3 reads CASSDPRTGLAKNIQYF. In DNA, the CDR3 is TGTGCCAGCAGTGACCCGCGGACAGGTCTAGCCAAAAACATTCAGTACTTC.

The chain's CDR3 is CASSLGQVDGGYTF. CDR3 nucleotides: TGTGCCAGCAGCTTAGGACAGGTCGATGGGGGCTACACCTTC. The rearrangement links TRBV7-9 to TRBJ1-2, with D perhaps TRBD1 (6 bases). Germline V gives CDR1 SEHNR, CDR2 FQNEAQ (reference sequence). The CDR3 covers 14 residues. The V end lost 1 base, the J end lost 8 bases, and 14 bases lay between the germline ends.

This chain uses TRBV18 with TRBJ2-3; D perhaps matches TRBD2 (5 bases). Germline V lookup: CDR1 KGHSH, CDR2 LQKENI. CDR3 size: 15 residues. V was shortened by 8 bases and J by 0 bases, with 15 bases between the two germline ends. CDR3 DNA sequence: TGTGCCAGCCCCGCGGCGGGTTCTAGCACAGATACGCAGTATTTT. Its translation is CASPAAGSSTDTQYF.